These 30 T cell receptor beta chains came from one sample sequenced in a study of shared clonotypes between healthy human individuals (TCRdb year 2020). Library prep was done by the immunoSEQ multiplex PCR assay. TCRdb retrieved this table from immuneACCESS and kept in-frame rearrangements only. Not all clones are present; in checked studies, unresolved V genes account for under half, and no reason is known for the remainder. The sample table records a few million clones; 85% to 95% of these occur just once. The ten largest clones capture 0.39% of the sample. Sequencing was carried out using naive CD4+ T cells from PBMCs. What the cell subset or site label conveys for this sample: CD45RA+ positively selected. The receptors shown here come from a man aged 18-30 years in good health. Some clones in this sample may be carry-over from other donors' samples.

The V call is TRBV7-2, the J call TRBJ2-2; 7 bases are shared with TRBD1. CDR1 is SGHTA and CDR2 is FQGNSA in the germline V gene. CDR3 length equals 14 residues. J was trimmed by 5 bases and V by 1 base; bases with no gene match: 1. The CDR3, as DNA: TGTGCCAGCAGCTTAGAGACAGGGACCGGGGAGCTGTTTTTT. Translation: CASSLETGTGELFF.

As to this clone: Within the sample, other DNA sequences also encode this same CDR3. This chain links TRBV5-1 with TRBJ1-4, with D hard to call. The CDR3 is 15 amino acids. Germline CDR1 is SGHRS and CDR2 is YFSETQ. Between the trimmed V and J ends, which lost 2 bases and 0 bases, there was a span of 8 bases. The DNA of the CDR3 is TGCGCCAGCAGCTTTGGGGTGGCAACTAATGAAAAACTGTTTTTT. Amino acid sequence: CASSFGVATNEKLFF.

The chain combines TRBV28 with TRBJ1-5; 7 nucleotides match TRBD1. CDR3 length: 15 residues. Germline-derived CDR1 and CDR2 are MDHEN and SYDVKM. J gave up 5 bases and V 2 bases, and 6 bases lay outside the gene matches. CDR3 DNA sequence: TGTGCCAGCAGTTTAGCGGGACAGACTTATCAGCCCCAGCATTTT. Protein product: CASSLAGQTYQPQHF.

V gene TRBV7-8 combines with J gene TRBJ2-7; 13 nucleotides match TRBD2. Germline lookup yields CDR1 SGHVS and CDR2 FQNEAQ. Trimming cost V 4 bases and J 5 bases; bases outside gene matches: 2. The CDR3 length is 14 residues. CDR3 DNA: TGTGCCAGCAGCTACGGACTAGCGGGAGACGAGCAGTACTTC. It is translated as CASSYGLAGDEQYF.

The CDR3 DNA reads TGTGCCAGCAGCCGACAGGGGGCTGCGTCCTCTGGAAACACCATATATTTT. Its translation is CASSRQGAASSGNTIYF. The chain couples TRBV28 to TRBJ1-3; TRBD1 aligns across 10 bases. CDR1 and CDR2 from the germline V gene are MDHEN and SYDVKM. The CDR3 totals 17 residues. V shed 6 bases and J 0 bases; nucleotides not matched to a gene: 8. The full variable domain, completed using reference TRBV28 and TRBJ1-3, is DVKVTQSSRYLVKRTGEKVFLECVQDMDHENMFWYRQDPGLGLRLIYFSYDVKMKEKGDIPEGYSVSREKKERFSLILESASTNQTSMYLCASSRQGAASSGNTIYFGEGSWLTVV.

The chain uses TRBV7-7 and TRBJ1-3; D is undetermined. Trimming took off 5 bases at V and 4 bases at J, with 15 bases between the two ends. Germline loops: CDR1 SSHAT, CDR2 FNYEAQ (reference sequence). The CDR3 loop spans 15 amino acids. CDR3 DNA sequence: TGTGCCAGCAGCCCACTACCGGGTTCCGGAAACACCATATATTTT. This encodes CASSPLPGSGNTIYF.

The chain recombines TRBV5-1 with TRBJ2-7, with 7 bases fitting TRBD1. This CDR3 is 18 amino acids long. V gave up 4 bases and J gave up 2 bases; unmatched junction bases: 18. Germline lookup yields CDR1 SGHRS and CDR2 YFSETQ. The CDR3 loop is CASSPSVQGVKGAYEQYF. The CDR3 DNA reads as TGCGCCAGCAGCCCGAGTGTCCAGGGGGTAAAAGGGGCCTACGAGCAGTACTTC.

The rearrangement joins TRBV14 to TRBJ2-5; TRBD2 aligns across 12 bases. The CDR3 loop spans 17 amino acids. With V trimmed by 4 bases and J by 2 bases, 8 bases remained unmatched. The V gene's germline CDR1 is SGHDN and CDR2 FVKESK. CDR3 DNA: TGTGCCAGCAGCCCCGGGACTAGCGGGCGGCGGCAAGAGACCCAGTACTTC. It codes for CASSPGTSGRRQETQYF.

The chain links TRBV29-1 to TRBJ2-7, with D possibly being TRBD1 (6 bases). The V gene's germline CDR1 is SQVTM and CDR2 ANQGSEA. The V end was cut by 6 bases, the J end by 0 bases, with 18 bases between. The CDR3 is made up of 15 amino acids. CDR3 DNA sequence: TGCAGCGTACTTTCGACAGGAGGCAGCTCCTACGAGCAGTACTTC. It translates to CSVLSTGGSSYEQYF.

This clone has just a few counts. Other DNA variants within this sample encode the same CDR3. V and J are TRBV5-1 and TRBJ2-3; unclear D gene. This CDR3 is 14 amino acids long. Germline values: CDR1 SGHRS, CDR2 YFSETQ. Trimming removed 0 bases at V and 0 bases at J, with 5 bases between. The CDR3 spells CASSLGGSTDTQYF. CDR3 in DNA: TGCGCCAGCAGCTTGGGTGGGAGCACAGATACGCAGTATTTT. Full variable domain (remainder filled in from reference TRBV5-1 and TRBJ2-3): KAGVTQTPRYLIKTRGQQVTLSCSPISGHRSVSWYQQTPGQGLQFLFEYFSETQRNKGNFPGRFSGRQFSNSRSEMNVSTLELGDSALYLCASSLGGSTDTQYFGPGTRLTVL.

CDR3 nucleotides: TGTGGCTTCCACGGGACAGTGAACACCGGGGAGCTGTTTTTT. It yields the protein CGFHGTVNTGELFF. The rearrangement uses TRBV30 and TRBJ2-2; 7 nucleotides line up with TRBD1. CDR1 GTSNPN and CDR2 SVGIG come from the germline V gene (reference sequence). The CDR3 has 14 amino acids.

This rearrangement joins TRBV6-5 to TRBJ2-7, with D hard to call. The CDR3 loop spans 16 amino acids. Deletions cut 3 bases from V and 2 bases from J, with 17 bases between. CDR1 MNHEY and CDR2 SVGAGI come from the germline V gene. The DNA of the CDR3 is TGTGCCAGCAGTTATTCGGTAGTGTATCCCACCTACGAGCAGTACTTC. Its translation: CASSYSVVYPTYEQYF.

Notes on this clone: The conserved phenylalanine or tryptophan normally closing the CDR3 is absent here, so this likely arose from a read error. The DNA is omitted, as the CDR3 cannot be located on it reliably, and the CDR3 follows TCRdb's listing. The chain recombines TRBV7-3 with TRBJ2-7; the table's D call of TRBD2 was not tested on the DNA. Including both end residues, the CDR3 is 8 amino acids long. Looked up from germline, CDR1 is SGHTA and CDR2 is FQGTGA. This CDR3 reads CASRETRT.

In this sample, this clone turned up a few times. The identical CDR3 is also encoded by other nucleotide sequences in the sample. The chain employs TRBV4-2 and TRBJ1-4; no firm D call. CDR3 length: 12 amino acids. The germline V gene has CDR1 LGHNA and CDR2 YNFKEQ. Trimming removed 1 base from V and 8 bases from J, with 5 bases in between. The CDR3 sequence is CASSQAREKLFF. In DNA, the CDR3 is TGTGCCAGCAGCCAAGCAAGGGAAAAACTGTTTTTT.

V gene TRBV6-1 combines with J gene TRBJ2-3; no clear D gene. CDR3 length: 16 residues. Looked up from germline, CDR1 is MNHNS and CDR2 is SASEGT. The V end lost 1 base, the J end lost 1 base, and 12 bases lay between the germline ends. The DNA for the CDR3 is TGTGCCAGCAGTGAAGGCCTTAGATGGGGCACAGATACGCAGTATTTT. This encodes CASSEGLRWGTDTQYF.

The rearrangement joins TRBV5-1 to TRBJ2-7, with 8 bases lining up with TRBD1. Per the germline V gene, CDR1 is SGHRS and CDR2 is YFSETQ. The CDR3 has 18 amino acids. The V and J ends lost 0 bases and 1 base, in that order; junction bases with no gene match: 12. The CDR3 here is CASSLELNRGELSYEQYF. CDR3 nucleotide sequence: TGCGCCAGCAGCTTGGAACTAAACAGGGGGGAATTGTCCTACGAGCAGTACTTC.

A single count supports this clone. The rearrangement joins TRBV2 to TRBJ2-7, with D perhaps TRBD2 (5 bases). Between the trimmed V and J ends, which lost 6 bases and 3 bases, there was a span of 12 bases. Germline V CDR1 and CDR2: SNHLY, FYNNEI. There are 13 residues in the CDR3. The CDR3 is CASRASGIYEQYF. In DNA form, the CDR3 reads TGTGCCAGCAGAGCTTCCGGGATCTACGAGCAGTACTTC.

The chain uses TRBV5-4 and TRBJ2-2; D unclear. CDR3 length: 12 amino acids. Germline assignment: CDR1 SGHNT and CDR2 YYREEE (reference sequence). Trimming took off 3 bases at V and 5 bases at J, with 5 bases between the two ends. CDR3 nucleotides: TGTGCCAGCAGCTCCCTGACCGGGGAGCTGTTTTTT. This gives the protein CASSSLTGELFF.

This sequence joins TRBV7-8 and TRBJ2-7; the match to TRBD2 covers 10 bases. The CDR3 has 17 residues. Per the germline V gene, CDR1 is SGHVS and CDR2 is FQNEAQ. Trimming took 1 base from V and 3 from J; bases not matched to a gene: 9. CDR3 region: CASSLGASGREGYEQYF. DNA for the CDR3: TGTGCCAGCAGCTTAGGGGCTAGCGGGAGAGAGGGCTACGAGCAGTACTTC.

The V and J genes are TRBV5-1 and TRBJ1-3, with D possibly matching TRBD1 (5 bases). Per the germline V gene, CDR1 is SGHRS and CDR2 is YFSETQ. Trimming took off 4 bases at V and 4 bases at J, with 15 bases between the two ends. The CDR3 is made up of 15 amino acids. The CDR3 sequence: CASSPGSPGGNTIYF. The CDR3 DNA reads as TGCGCCAGCAGCCCAGGGTCTCCTGGAGGAAACACCATATATTTT.

This chain joins TRBV28 and TRBJ2-5; TRBD2 might be the D (5 bases). This CDR3 has 15 residues. Trimming took 4 bases from V and 3 from J, leaving 15 bases between them. Germline V gene lookup returns CDR1 MDHEN and CDR2 SYDVKM. Here the CDR3 DNA reads TGTGCCAGCAGTTACGAGGCACTAGTGGAAGAGACCCAGTACTTC. It encodes CASSYEALVEETQYF.

The rearrangement joins TRBV28 to TRBJ2-2; D perhaps matches TRBD1 (6 bases). The germline CDR1 and CDR2 sequences are MDHEN and SYDVKM. Trimming took 4 bases from V and 3 from J, leaving 18 bases between them. The CDR3 runs 17 residues. In nucleotides, the CDR3 is TGTGCCAGCAGTTCTTACAGGGCCTCGGGGTACACCGGGGAGCTGTTTTTT. The encoded protein is CASSSYRASGYTGELFF.

The V call is TRBV29-1, the J call TRBJ2-2, with D unresolved. This CDR3 contains 14 residues. The germline V gene has CDR1 SQVTM and CDR2 ANQGSEA. Trimming removed 1 base from V and 2 bases from J, with 8 bases in between. CDR3 loop: CSVEGSLNTGELFF. The CDR3 DNA sequence: TGCAGCGTTGAAGGGTCCCTCAACACCGGGGAGCTGTTTTTT.

V and J are TRBV20-1 and TRBJ1-1; D is unclear. V lost 4 bases and J 5 bases, leaving 8 bases between the germline ends. The CDR3 spans 11 residues. Germline lookup yields CDR1 DFQATT and CDR2 SNEGSKA (reference sequence). CDR3 protein: CSAKDLTEAFF. Here the CDR3 DNA reads TGCAGTGCTAAGGACCTTACTGAAGCTTTCTTT.

This clone was seen only once. The V call is TRBV5-1, the J call TRBJ2-4; 12 bases align to TRBD1. Per the germline V gene, CDR1 is SGHRS and CDR2 is YFSETQ. Unmatched junction bases numbered 12, after V lost 4 bases and J lost 7 bases. This CDR3 comprises 17 residues. The DNA for the CDR3 is TGCGCCAGCAGCCCGGGACAGGGGGCGATAAGCCAGAACATTCAGTACTTC. Its protein is CASSPGQGAISQNIQYF.

This clone came up once. This chain connects TRBV28 to TRBJ2-1; D is unresolved. The CDR3 covers 12 residues. The germline V gene encodes CDR1 MDHEN and CDR2 SYDVKM. V was trimmed by 6 bases and J by 9 bases, leaving 12 bases between them. CDR3 DNA: TGTGCCAGCAGGGTCGCTCCAAGTGAGCAGTTCTTC. This codes for CASRVAPSEQFF.

The chain employs TRBV5-4 and TRBJ2-7; no clear D gene. The CDR3 has 13 residues. V shed 7 bases and J shed 0 bases, with 11 bases lying between them. From germline, CDR1 is SGHNT and CDR2 YYREEE (reference sequence). In DNA, the CDR3 is TGTGCCAGCTCCGCGTCGGTCTCCTACGAGCAGTACTTC. It codes for CASSASVSYEQYF.

This clone was recorded only once. The V and J genes are TRBV27 and TRBJ2-1; D gene ambiguous. From germline, CDR1 is MNHEY and CDR2 SMNVEV (reference sequence). The CDR3 has 12 residues. V lost 2 bases to trimming and J lost 8 bases, with 7 bases between them. CDR3 protein: CASSLAGHEQFF. In DNA form, the CDR3 reads TGTGCCAGCAGTTTAGCAGGTCATGAGCAGTTCTTC.

The chain recombines TRBV6-1 with TRBJ2-7; D tentatively fits TRBD1 or TRBD2 (5 bases each). V lost 6 bases, J lost 0 bases, and 15 bases lay in between. The CDR3 has 15 residues. Germline lookup yields CDR1 MNHNS and CDR2 SASEGT. CDR3 in amino acids: CASSPQGAPSYEQYF. In DNA form, the CDR3 reads TGTGCCAGCAGCCCCCAGGGAGCGCCCTCCTACGAGCAGTACTTC.

The rearrangement uses TRBV7-7 and TRBJ2-2; maybe TRBD2 (5 bases). The germline gives CDR1 SSHAT, CDR2 FNYEAQ (reference sequence). This CDR3 has 14 residues. Trimming removed 4 bases from V and 5 bases from J, with 11 bases in between. The CDR3 region is CASSSITGTGELFF. CDR3 in DNA: TGTGCCAGCAGCTCGATAACGGGGACCGGGGAGCTGTTTTTT. The full variable domain, rest sourced from reference TRBV7-7 and TRBJ2-2, is GAGVSQSPRYKVTKRGQDVTLRCDPISSHATLYWYQQALGQGPEFLTYFNYEAQPDKSGLPSDRFSAERPEGSISTLTIQRTEQRDSAMYRCASSSITGTGELFFGEGSRLTVL.